The T cell receptor (beta chain) described here comes from a study of cytomegalovirus exposure and HLA in healthy donors. Study observations and caveats: Cytomegalovirus status, reportedly, was diagnosed with high specificity and sensitivity by the classifier. Some V segments could not be told apart, so they were left out, TRBV6-2 and TRBV6-3 among them. V- and J-gene trimming in TCR beta was tied to a missense DCLRE1C variant by an analysis performed later.

It was with 60 Vbeta and 13 Jbeta primers that the PCR ran. Authors' analysis steps: As a later analysis found, there were 80 million or so unique TCR beta chains, of which around 10 million were shared. Assay used: immunoSEQ multiplex PCR; TCRdb lists only in-frame clones, some missing. Clonal size and the V and J genes are those of that table, whereas D and trimming came from the DNA. The table has 200,000 or so clones, roughly 84% seen once. The CDR3 loop spans 17 amino acids. V dropped 3 bases and J dropped 3; count of bases not matched to a gene: 10. Germline V gene lookup returns CDR1 SGHVS and CDR2 FQNEAQ. Turning to this clone: The antigen is not known.

Specimen: PBMCs. The chain joins TRBV7-8 to TRBJ1-5; 8 nucleotides align to TRBD1. The sequence was collected from a girl under three years old in good health and CMV-seronegative. The CDR3 coding sequence is TGTGCCAGCAGCTTTTCGAGGACAGGGAATCCCAATCAGCCCCAGCATTTT. Encoded protein: CASSFSRTGNPNQPQHF.